The 24 T cell receptor beta chains in this list originate from one sample, sequenced in a study of beta chain bispecific antibodies for T cell cancers. TCRdb fed the 5' RACE reads into MiXCR, producing one record per CDR3 protein. The sample shows some 17,000 distinct CDR3 sequences, 2% to 2.5% of them seen only once. Their recognized antigens are unknown. Findings and limits, study-wide: The leukemia cells, rather than normal T cells, gave most of the targeted TRBV signal.

Blood mononuclear cells were expanded for two to three days using either OKT3 anti-CD3 antibody or CD3/CD28 beads. Specimen: healthy donor T cells cultured with leukemia cells. Every receptor here comes from a human donor in good health. Some clones in this sample may be carry-over from other donors' samples.

This clonotype has ten or more counts. CDR3 in amino acids: CASRATIISSYNEQFF. CDR3 coding DNA: TGTGCCAGCAGGGCCACGATCATTAGCTCCTACAATGAGCAGTTCTTC. The J gene is TRBJ2-1, the V gene TRBV28; no reliable D call. Germline CDR1 MDHEN, CDR2 SYDVKM. V lost 6 bases and J lost 0, with 15 bases in between. The CDR3 extends over 16 amino acids.

This clonotype was seen ten or more times. J is TRBJ2-3 and V is TRBV2; 9 bases are a match to TRBD2. V was clipped by 7 bases and J by 1 base; unmatched bases: 6. The CDR3 is made up of 15 amino acids. The germline V gene has CDR1 SNHLY and CDR2 FYNNEI. DNA of the CDR3: TGTGCCAGCATGACAAGGACTAGCGGCACAGATACGCAGTATTTT. It specifies CASMTRTSGTDTQYF.

This clonotype occurred many times. V and J are TRBV9 and TRBJ2-1; no reliable D call. Germline-derived CDR1 and CDR2 are SGDLS and YYNGEE. CDR3 size: 14 residues. V was pared by 4 bases and J by 2 bases, with 10 bases between. CDR3 loop: CASSPLPPYNEQFF. CDR3 DNA sequence: TGTGCCAGCAGCCCTCTCCCACCCTACAATGAGCAGTTCTTC.

This clonotype was recorded many times. This chain joins TRBV29-1 and TRBJ1-2; 10 nucleotides match TRBD1. CDR3 length: 17 residues. The V gene's germline CDR1 is SQVTM and CDR2 ANQGSEA. V was clipped by 1 base and J by 0 bases; unmatched bases: 8. The DNA of the CDR3 is TGCAGCGTTGAAGGAGGGACAGGGGAAGGAACTAACTATGGCTACACCTTC. It translates to CSVEGGTGEGTNYGYTF.

This clonotype was seen ten or more times. CDR3 nucleotides: TGTGCCAGCTCACCTTGGGAGGACTCCTACAATGAGCAGTTCTTC. Its protein product is CASSPWEDSYNEQFF. The chain employs TRBV18 and TRBJ2-1; D perhaps matches TRBD2 (6 bases). Germline assignment: CDR1 KGHSH and CDR2 LQKENI. The V end lost 3 bases, the J end lost 0 bases, and 9 bases lay between the germline ends. The CDR3 sequence is 15 residues long.

In this sample, this clonotype turned up many times. The chain carries TRBV7-9 and TRBJ2-7, with D possibly matching TRBD1 (6 bases). The V gene lost 6 bases and the J gene lost 0 bases, with 12 bases spanning the gap. Germline loops: CDR1 SEHNR, CDR2 FQNEAQ (reference sequence). This CDR3 has 14 residues. Written as DNA, the CDR3 is TGTGCCAGCAGACACACAGGGAGCTCCTACGAGCAGTACTTC. It is translated as CASRHTGSSYEQYF.

The sample holds many counts of this clonotype. This chain connects TRBV7-9 to TRBJ2-1, with TRBD2 matching 7 bases. The germline V gene has CDR1 SEHNR and CDR2 FQNEAQ (reference sequence). The CDR3 contains 16 residues. V lost 1 base to trimming and J lost 5 bases; unmatched junction nucleotides: 8. CDR3 DNA: TGTGCCAGCAGCTTAGTTAGGGCAGGGAGGGACAATGAGCAGTTCTTC. Translating it yields CASSLVRAGRDNEQFF.

This clonotype occurred many times. This chain links TRBV11-2 with TRBJ2-3, with 10 bases aligning to TRBD2. CDR3 length: 16 amino acids. After removal of 1 base from V and 10 bases from J, the junction contained 11 bases not matched to a gene. Germline values: CDR1 SGHAT, CDR2 FQNNGV. The CDR3: CASSLGPAGGPKAQYF. CDR3 bases: TGTGCCAGCAGCTTAGGTCCAGCGGGGGGGCCTAAGGCGCAGTATTTT.

Ten or more counts support this clonotype. The chain recombines TRBV5-1 with TRBJ2-7; D gene unclear. Germline CDR1 and CDR2: SGHRS and YFSETQ. CDR3 length equals 13 residues. Trimming took off 0 bases at V and 5 bases at J, with 9 bases between the two ends. CDR3 in amino acids: CASSLAILDEQYF. CDR3 DNA sequence: TGCGCCAGCAGCTTGGCTATTCTGGACGAGCAGTACTTC.

This clonotype is medium-sized in the sample. V usage is TRBV28 and J usage is TRBJ2-1; 8 bases map to TRBD1. The V and J ends lost 2 bases and 8 bases, in that order; junction bases with no gene match: 8. This CDR3 contains 15 residues. In germline, CDR1 is MDHEN, CDR2 SYDVKM. This CDR3 is CASSLGTGPADEQFF. The CDR3 DNA follows: TGTGCCAGCAGTTTAGGGACAGGACCAGCGGATGAGCAGTTCTTC.

By sample fraction, this clonotype is medium-sized. The CDR3 bases are TGCGCCAGCAGCGAAGGGACTAGCGGTACCACAGATACGCAGTATTTT. As protein: CASSEGTSGTTDTQYF. The genes are TRBV5-1 and TRBJ2-3, with 11 bases matching TRBD2. V lost 4 bases and J lost 2; bases outside the gene matches: 6. CDR3 length: 16 residues. Per germline, CDR1 SGHRS and CDR2 YFSETQ.

At least ten counts were recorded for this clonotype. The chain recombines TRBV28 with TRBJ1-2, with D possibly matching TRBD1 (6 bases). The CDR3 consists of 16 residues. V lost 11 bases to trimming and J lost 6 bases, with 28 bases between them. Looked up from germline, CDR1 is MDHEN and CDR2 is SYDVKM. CDR3: CASTGTPSTDINGYTF. CDR3 nucleotides: TGTGCCTCGACGGGGACACCATCGACGGATATCAATGGCTACACCTTC.

This clonotype is judged medium-sized (0.01 to 0.1%). This chain uses TRBV5-1 with TRBJ2-5; 8 nucleotides line up with TRBD1. Germline V gene lookup returns CDR1 SGHRS and CDR2 YFSETQ. V shed 0 bases, J shed 1 base, and the junction held 2 bases outside the gene matches. The CDR3 totals 15 residues. In nucleotides, the CDR3 is TGCGCCAGCAGCTTGGGAGACAGGGGCCAAGAGACCCAGTACTTC. As protein: CASSLGDRGQETQYF.

This clonotype was seen a few times. V usage is TRBV27 and J usage is TRBJ2-5, with 9 bases aligning to TRBD2. Germline CDR1 and CDR2: MNHEY and SMNVEV (reference sequence). V was pared by 6 bases and J by 2 bases, with 10 bases of the junction left unmatched. The CDR3 spans 16 residues. The CDR3 spells CASSLRPSGVQETQYF. The CDR3 region has the DNA TGTGCCAGCAGCCTTCGGCCTAGCGGGGTACAAGAGACCCAGTACTTC.

This clonotype has ten or more counts. The V and J genes are TRBV18 and TRBJ1-1; D unresolved. Trimming cost V 8 bases and J 7 bases, with 11 bases left between them. The CDR3 consists of 11 residues. Germline V gives CDR1 KGHSH, CDR2 LQKENI. The CDR3 DNA reads TGTGCCAGCCAAAGCGGGGTTGAAGCTTTCTTT. This codes for CASQSGVEAFF.

This clonotype was found many times. The V and J genes are TRBV10-2 and TRBJ2-3, with 7 bases that match TRBD2. The CDR3 consists of 14 residues. After removal of 6 bases from V and 5 bases from J, the junction contained 8 bases not matched to a gene. CDR1 and CDR2 (germline): WSHSY, SAAADI. CDR3 amino acids: CASSQTSSEDTQYF. CDR3 DNA sequence: TGCGCCAGCAGCCAGACTAGCAGCGAAGATACGCAGTATTTT.

This clonotype was found many times. This rearrangement joins TRBV19 to TRBJ2-1; 9 bases agree with TRBD2. The J segment lost 8 bases and the V segment lost 2 bases, leaving 7 bases of the junction unmatched. CDR3 length: 15 residues. Germline loops: CDR1 LNHDA, CDR2 SQIVND (reference sequence). For the CDR3, the DNA is TGTGCCAGTAGTATAACGGGACTAGCCTTCGATGAGCAGTTCTTC. This codes for CASSITGLAFDEQFF.

The chain couples TRBV5-4 to TRBJ1-1, with D unclear. The germline gives CDR1 SGHNT, CDR2 YYREEE (reference sequence). Trimming removed 0 bases at V and 7 bases at J, with 13 bases between. The CDR3 extends over 14 amino acids. CDR3: CASSLAEASCEAFF. Here the CDR3 DNA reads TGTGCCAGCAGCTTGGCCGAGGCCAGTTGTGAAGCTTTCTTT.

Many counts were recorded for this clonotype. The chain recombines TRBV19 with TRBJ2-3, with D unclear. Trimming left V 1 base short and J 3 bases short, with 8 bases between. The germline V gene encodes CDR1 LNHDA and CDR2 SQIVND (reference sequence). This CDR3 has 14 amino acids. The CDR3 DNA is TGTGCCAGTAGTATAGCCCCGACAACAGATACGCAGTATTTT. Its translation is CASSIAPTTDTQYF.

This clonotype was observed once. This sequence may be a read error, since a much larger clone differs from it by one base. The chain links TRBV10-3 to TRBJ2-2; TRBD2 is a possible D gene (5 bases). Germline assignment: CDR1 ENHRY and CDR2 SYGVKD. V lost 8 bases and J lost 3, with 19 bases in between. The CDR3 totals 16 residues. Here the CDR3 reads CAISVRSGSYTGELFF. DNA for the CDR3: TGTGCCATCTCCGTTAGGTCGGGATCGTACACCGGGGAGCTGTTTTTT.

The sample holds many counts of this clonotype. The J gene is TRBJ1-2, the V gene TRBV5-4; unclear D gene. CDR3 length: 17 residues. V dropped 4 bases and J dropped 3 bases, with 22 bases sitting between them. CDR1 SGHNT and CDR2 YYREEE come from the germline V gene (reference sequence). The CDR3 bases are TGTGCCAGCAGCCCCGCCCCCGTGGAAACAGTAGACTATGGCTACACCTTC. Residues: CASSPAPVETVDYGYTF.

V usage is TRBV11-2 and J usage is TRBJ2-1; 9 bases map to TRBD2. CDR1 is SGHAT, CDR2 FQNNGV, per germline. The CDR3 has 16 residues. The trim removed 1 base at V and 8 bases at J, leaving 9 bases unmatched. The CDR3 nucleotides are TGTGCCAGCAGCTTAGGGAGCGGGGGGCTCCCCTATGAGCAGTTCTTC. This translates into CASSLGSGGLPYEQFF.

This clonotype was seen at least ten times. For the CDR3, the DNA is TGTGCCAGCAGTCATGACAGGGAATACTACGAGCAGTACTTC. Translating gives CASSHDREYYEQYF. The chain joins TRBV6-5 to TRBJ2-7; 7 nucleotides agree with TRBD1. CDR3 length: 14 residues. Unmatched junction bases numbered 7, after V lost 5 bases and J lost 3 bases. Germline V gene sequence: CDR1 MNHEY, CDR2 SVGAGI.

This clonotype was counted many times. V and J are TRBV2 and TRBJ2-1; D call uncertain. Germline CDR1 SNHLY, CDR2 FYNNEI. The CDR3 contains 12 residues. Trimming stripped 8 bases from V and 6 bases from J, with 11 bases between. CDR3: CASVESGNEQFF. The CDR3 bases are TGTGCCAGCGTTGAATCGGGCAATGAGCAGTTCTTC.